This is a list of T cell receptor beta chains from one sample in a study of T-cell memory formation after mild COVID-19. TCRdb re-derived calls from the 5' RACE reads in MiXCR, one entry per CDR3 protein. This table holds hundreds of thousands of distinct CDR3 sequences, approximately 15% found once. The source material was PBMCs or a T cell subset sorted from them (not recorded which). The receptors were sampled from an adult woman who had mild COVID-19 (a few samples of this study predate the infection). Cell type and time point are not known. Each CDR3 is given with its conserved first and last residue. Fields, in order: D gene, clone size, CDR3 length, V gene, J gene, CDR3 DNA, CDR3 protein. A D gene is named only where the DNA matches it firmly. Part of the rows lack a size; the others show once, few, many or a class for expanded clones.

>NA|few|14|TRBV29-1|TRBJ2-1
TGCAGCTCCCAGTTGCGCGGCAACTACAATGAGCAGTTCTTC
CSSQLRGNYNEQFF
>NA|many|15|TRBV7-2|TRBJ1-6
TGTGCCAGCAGCTTAACTGTGACAGTAAATTCACCCCTCCACTTT
CASSLTVTVNSPLHF
>NA|few|14|TRBV4-2|TRBJ2-6
TGTGCCAGCAGCCAAGAGAGAGGGGCCAACGTCCTGACTTTC
CASSQERGANVLTF
>NA|few|20|TRBV3-1|TRBJ2-2
TGTGCCAGCAGCCAAGGCCCCCTCGGGCGGACTCAACAGAACACCGGGGAGCTGTTTTTT
CASSQGPLGRTQQNTGELFF
>NA|few|15|TRBV7-3|TRBJ2-4
TGTGCCAGCAGCTTAACGGGGACATCAGGAAACATTCAGTACTTC
CASSLTGTSGNIQYF
>TRBD1|few|15|TRBV24-1|TRBJ1-1
TGTGCCACCAGTGACCCTGGGACAGGCGGTGATGAAGCTTTCTTT
CATSDPGTGGDEAFF
>NA|NA|12|TRBV29-1|TRBJ2-7
TGCAGCGTTGAGGCCGGGGCCCACGAGCAGTACTTC
CSVEAGAHEQYF
>NA|NA|12|TRBV6-6|TRBJ2-5
TGTGCCAGCAGTCGAGTCGGGGAGACCCAGTACTTC
CASSRVGETQYF
>NA|NA|14|TRBV5-4|TRBJ1-4
TGTGCCAGCAGCTCTGGCGGGGGCAATGAAAAACTGTTTTTT
CASSSGGGNEKLFF
>NA|many|15|TRBV3-1|TRBJ2-5
TGTGCCAGCAGCCCAAGGGTGGATACCCAAGAGACCCAGTACTTC
CASSPRVDTQETQYF
>TRBD2|NA|16|TRBV9|TRBJ2-5
TGTGCCAGCAGCCCCACGGGACTAGCTGGGGGAGAGACCCAGTACTTC
CASSPTGLAGGETQYF
>NA|few|16|TRBV6-5|TRBJ2-2
TGTGCCAGCAGGCCTCCACAGGGTTTGGTCACCGGGGAGCTGTTTTTT
CASRPPQGLVTGELFF
>NA|few|16|TRBV4-2|TRBJ1-2
TGTGCCAGCAGCCAAGATCGTGCAGTAACCTCCTCTGGCTACACCTTC
CASSQDRAVTSSGYTF
>NA|NA|14|TRBV24-1|TRBJ2-1
TGTGCCACCAGTCGCGGTCAAACGGGTAATGAGCAGTTCTTC
CATSRGQTGNEQFF
>NA|few|14|TRBV3-1|TRBJ1-4
TGTGCCAGCAGCCAAAGAGGTGGTAGGGAGAAACTGTTTTTT
CASSQRGGREKLFF
>NA|many|13|TRBV6-2/TRBV6-3|TRBJ2-1
TGTGCCAGCAAGGGGCTAGCCAAGAATGAGCAGTTCTTC
CASKGLAKNEQFF
>TRBD2|NA|14|TRBV6-4|TRBJ2-7
TGTGCCAGCAATAGACTAGCGGAGGGCTACGAGCAGTACTTC
CASNRLAEGYEQYF
>TRBD2|many|17|TRBV7-2|TRBJ2-1
TGTGCCAGCAACTCCCCCCGGGGGACTAGCGGGAGGTATGAGCAGTTCTTC
CASNSPRGTSGRYEQFF
>NA|NA|13|TRBV2|TRBJ2-7
TGTGCCAGCAGAAGACAGCTACCCTACGAGCAGTACTTC
CASRRQLPYEQYF
>NA|NA|13|TRBV5-4|TRBJ1-2
TGTGCCAGCAGCTTGGTGACGGAGGCTCGCTACACCTTC
CASSLVTEARYTF
>NA|NA|11|TRBV12-3/TRBV12-4|TRBJ1-2
TGTGCCAGCACCCCCCTGGATGGCTACACCTTC
CASTPLDGYTF
>NA|few|13|TRBV6-6|TRBJ2-1
TGTGCCAGCAGAGCTCGAGAGGATGGGGAGCAGTTCTTC
CASRAREDGEQFF
>TRBD1|NA|14|TRBV7-2|TRBJ2-5
TGTGCCAGCAGCTTAGCCGGGACAGGGGAGACCCAGTACTTC
CASSLAGTGETQYF
>NA|NA|12|TRBV20-1|TRBJ1-1
TGCAGTGCTAATGGGGGATACACTGAAGCTTTCTTT
CSANGGYTEAFF
>NA|few|15|TRBV5-1|TRBJ2-3
TGCGCCAGCAGCGAGGCCGGTGCTAGCACAGATACGCAGTATTTT
CASSEAGASTDTQYF
>NA|many|15|TRBV18|TRBJ1-1
TGTGCCAGCTCACCTGCGGGGACTAGAGGGACTGAAGCTTTCTTT
CASSPAGTRGTEAFF
>TRBD1|NA|15|TRBV4-3|TRBJ1-4
TGCGCCAGCAGCCAGCACAGGGGGCAGAATGAAAAACTGTTTTTT
CASSQHRGQNEKLFF
>TRBD2|few|16|TRBV6-1|TRBJ2-3
TGTGCCAGCAGTGAAGTCGCTAGCGGAAACACAGATACGCAGTATTTT
CASSEVASGNTDTQYF
>NA|few|15|TRBV5-6|TRBJ1-1
TGTGCCAGCAGCTTGGCGTCCTGGGGGAACACTGAAGCTTTCTTT
CASSLASWGNTEAFF
>NA|NA|16|TRBV14|TRBJ2-1
TGTGCCAGCAGCCACGACTGGGGGACCACCTACAATGAGCAGTTCTTC
CASSHDWGTTYNEQFF
>TRBD1|NA|16|TRBV5-1|TRBJ1-1
TGCGCCAGCAGCCACGACAGGGTGCGAGAAAGGACTGAAGCTTTCTTT
CASSHDRVRERTEAFF
>NA|many|14|TRBV12-3/TRBV12-4|TRBJ2-1
TGTGCCAGCAGTATCTCTAGGGGAAACAATGAGCAGTTCTTC
CASSISRGNNEQFF
>TRBD1|NA|17|TRBV10-3|TRBJ1-1
TGTGCCATCAGTGGGACCGGACAGGGGGCCCTTCAAGGTGAAGCTTTCTTT
CAISGTGQGALQGEAFF
>NA|NA|16|TRBV7-6|TRBJ2-1
TGTGCCAGCAGCGCCACCCCCGCGGGGACCTACAATGAGCAGTTCTTC
CASSATPAGTYNEQFF
>NA|many|13|TRBV5-1|TRBJ2-7
TGCGCCAGCAGCTTGTCGGGAAGGTACGAGCAGTACTTC
CASSLSGRYEQYF
>TRBD1|NA|14|TRBV12-3/TRBV12-4|TRBJ1-2
TGTGCCAGCAGTCTCACAGGGCAGGGGGATGGCTACACCTTC
CASSLTGQGDGYTF
>TRBD1|NA|12|TRBV28|TRBJ2-7
TGTGCCAGTCGACAGGGCTCCTACGAGCAGTACTTC
CASRQGSYEQYF
>NA|NA|14|TRBV6-5|TRBJ1-2
TGTGCCAGCAGTTACAACACTGAGATGTATGGCTACACCTTC
CASSYNTEMYGYTF
>NA|NA|13|TRBV15|TRBJ2-7
TGTGCCACCAGCAGAGGCAGGGACTACGAGCAGTACTTC
CATSRGRDYEQYF
>NA|NA|13|TRBV5-1|TRBJ2-2
TGCGCCAGCAGCCGAGACAGGCCCGGGGAGCTGTTTTTT
CASSRDRPGELFF
>NA|NA|15|TRBV24-1|TRBJ1-1
TGTGCCACCAGTGATTCGGGGGTCCCGAACACTGAAGCTTTCTTT
CATSDSGVPNTEAFF
>NA|few|13|TRBV7-2|TRBJ2-5
TGTGCCAGCAGGAGGACAGAACAAGAGACCCAGTACTTC
CASRRTEQETQYF
>NA|few|14|TRBV7-2|TRBJ2-1
TGTGCCAGCAGCTTACTGGCGGTAGACAATGAGCAGTTCTTC
CASSLLAVDNEQFF
>NA|NA|18|TRBV6-5|TRBJ2-6
TGTGCCACTCGAGGGGGGGAGAGTGGCACTCTGGGGACCAACGTCCTGACTTTC
CATRGGESGTLGTNVLTF
>NA|many|12|TRBV3-1|TRBJ1-2
TGTGCCAGCAGCCAGGTCAACTATGGCTACACCTTC
CASSQVNYGYTF
>TRBD1|many|14|TRBV7-9|TRBJ1-6
TGTGCCTCCCAGACAGGGGCCTATAATTCACCCCTCCACTTT
CASQTGAYNSPLHF
>NA|few|14|TRBV5-1|TRBJ1-1
TGCGCCAGCAGCATGGCGGACCCCGGGACTGAAGCTTTCTTT
CASSMADPGTEAFF
>NA|few|15|TRBV7-2|TRBJ1-4
TGTGCCAGCAGCCGGGGACCCAATATACCCGAAAAACTGTTTTTT
CASSRGPNIPEKLFF
>NA|NA|13|TRBV27|TRBJ1-5
TGTGCCAGCAGTTCCACCCCTATCCAGCCCCAGCATTTT
CASSSTPIQPQHF
>TRBD1|NA|12|TRBV20-1|TRBJ1-2
TGCAGTGTCATGGGGACAGGGCATGGCTACACCTTC
CSVMGTGHGYTF
>NA|NA|16|TRBV9|TRBJ1-5
TGTGCCAGCAGCGCCGGCACAGGGAATAGCAATCAGCCCCAGCATTTT
CASSAGTGNSNQPQHF
>TRBD1|once|14|TRBV29-1|TRBJ1-1
TGCAGCGTTGAGAGGACAGGGAGGGACACTGAAGCTTTCTTT
CSVERTGRDTEAFF
>TRBD1|few|15|TRBV4-1|TRBJ2-2
TGCGCCAGCAGACAACAGGGGGCGATAACCGGGGAGCTGTTTTTT
CASRQQGAITGELFF
>NA|few|14|TRBV7-7|TRBJ2-7
TGTGCCAGCAGCCCATCCCGGGGCTCCTACGAGCAGTACTTC
CASSPSRGSYEQYF
>TRBD2|NA|16|TRBV7-6|TRBJ2-7
TGTGCCAGCAGCTTAGACACCAGCGGGGGAGGGCTCGAGCAGTACTTC
CASSLDTSGGGLEQYF
>NA|many|12|TRBV18|TRBJ2-3
TGTGCCAGCTCTGGTCCGCCAGATACGCAGTATTTT
CASSGPPDTQYF
>NA|NA|15|TRBV5-8|TRBJ1-1
TGTGCCAGCAGCTACCAAAGTTCCATGAACACTGAAGCTTTCTTT
CASSYQSSMNTEAFF
>TRBD1|many|18|TRBV11-2|TRBJ2-7
TGTGCCAGCCGCTCGCCGGGACAGGGCTATCCGTCCTCCCACGAGCAGTACTTC
CASRSPGQGYPSSHEQYF